The entry below describes one T cell receptor beta chain. Its matching antigen is unknown. Per the germline V gene, CDR1 is LGHNA and CDR2 is YNFKEQ. The CDR3 consists of 14 residues. Between the trimmed V and J ends, which lost 1 base and 7 bases, there was a span of 12 bases. Assay used: immunoSEQ multiplex PCR; TCRdb lists only in-frame clones, some missing. There are under 100,000 clones in the sample; 90% to 95% occur only once, and roughly 5% lies in the top ten. The source of the sample is a study of Tregs in tolerant kidney transplant recipients. Study outcomes and limitations: The most relevant donor-specific Treg TCRbeta repertoire apparently came from expansion with activated donor B cells. This study did not directly address biological reproducibility.

Thawed PBMCs were FACS-sorted into unstimulated CD4+CD25+CD127- regulatory T cells, CD4+CD25- non-regulatory cells, CD4 and CD8 cells. The chain couples TRBV4-2 to TRBJ2-3, with D unclear. The receptor comes from a human donor in good health. The sequenced material came from CD8+ T cells from blood. CDR3 loop: CASSQGTATYTQYF. The CDR3 DNA reads TGTGCCAGCAGCCAAGGAACAGCAACCTATACGCAGTATTTT.